This T cell receptor (beta chain) came from a study of post-analysis software for immune sequencing data. General observations from the study: TRBV5-6, TRBV5-1 and TRBV20-1 belonged to a set of a handful of TRBV segments that were more frequent in patients than controls.

Germline V lookup: CDR1 SGHAT, CDR2 FQNNGV. The CDR3 loop spans 15 amino acids. V was clipped by 0 bases and J by 0 bases, with 9 bases between them. With regard to this clonotype: Its antigen is not identified.

The TCR beta cDNA libraries contained unique molecular identifiers. TCRdb re-called the PCR reads with MiXCR, one entry per CDR3 protein. The sample has approximately 690,000 distinct CDR3 sequences; over 45% are singletons. This sequence was found in a girl aged 2 to 10 with multiple sclerosis. Sequenced material: blood. This rearrangement joins TRBV11-2 to TRBJ2-7; TRBD2 might be the D (6 bases). The CDR3 sequence is CASSLDFGGSYEQYF. CDR3 DNA sequence: TGTGCCAGCAGCTTAGATTTCGGGGGCTCCTACGAGCAGTACTTC.